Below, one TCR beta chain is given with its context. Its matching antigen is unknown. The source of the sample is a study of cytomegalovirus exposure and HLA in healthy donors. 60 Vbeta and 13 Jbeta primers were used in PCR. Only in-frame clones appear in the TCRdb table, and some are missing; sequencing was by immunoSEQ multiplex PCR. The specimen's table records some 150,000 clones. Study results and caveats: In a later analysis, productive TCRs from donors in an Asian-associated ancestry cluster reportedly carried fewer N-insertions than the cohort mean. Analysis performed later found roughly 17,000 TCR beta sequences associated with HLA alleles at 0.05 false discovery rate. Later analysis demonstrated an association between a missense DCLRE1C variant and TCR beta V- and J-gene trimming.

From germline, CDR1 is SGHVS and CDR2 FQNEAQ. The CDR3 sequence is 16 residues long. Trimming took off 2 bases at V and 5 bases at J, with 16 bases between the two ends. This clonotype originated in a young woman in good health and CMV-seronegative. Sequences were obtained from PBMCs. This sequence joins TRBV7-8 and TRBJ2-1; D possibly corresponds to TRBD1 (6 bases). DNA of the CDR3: TGTGCCAGCAGCTTAACTACCCGAGGGGGAAACAATGAGCAGTTCTTC. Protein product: CASSLTTRGGNNEQFF. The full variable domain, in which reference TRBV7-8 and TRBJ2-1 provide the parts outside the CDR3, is GAGVSQSPRYKVAKRGQDVALRCDPISGHVSLFWYQQALGQGPEFLTYFQNEAQLDKSGLPSDRFFAERPEGSVSTLKIQRTQQEDSAVYLCASSLTTRGGNNEQFFGPGTRLTVL.